A single sample gave rise to the 31 T cell receptor beta chains below, sequenced in a study of sequential checkpoint blockade in melanoma. Treatment defined: randomized to nivolumab then ipilimumab (arm A) or the reverse (arm B). Profiling relied on immunoSEQ multiplex PCR, and the TCRdb table lists in-frame clones only, not all of them. The sample shows roughly 4,000 clones, approximately 25% of them seen only once. The source was tumor tissue (inferred from file names), collected from a patient given nivolumab and ipilimumab in sequence. These receptors originate from a human donor with melanoma.

This chain links TRBV5-1 with TRBJ2-7, with 7 nucleotides matching TRBD1. V was clipped by 4 bases and J by 1 base; unmatched bases: 5. The CDR3 is made up of 14 amino acids. Germline CDR1 is SGHRS and CDR2 is YFSETQ. CDR3 in amino acids: CASSHGTASYEQYF. The DNA for the CDR3 is TGCGCCAGCAGCCACGGGACAGCATCCTACGAGCAGTACTTC.

This clone came up many times. The rearrangement uses TRBV11-3 and TRBJ2-7; 8 positions match TRBD2. CDR1 SGHNT and CDR2 YENEEA come from the germline V gene. The length of the CDR3 is 14 residues. Trimming removed 5 bases from V and 0 bases from J; junction bases left unmatched: 3. The CDR3 DNA follows: TGTGCCAGCAGCGAGCGGGGGACCTCCTACGAGCAGTACTTC. Translated, it gives CASSERGTSYEQYF. The whole variable domain, remainder taken from reference TRBV11-3 and TRBJ2-7, is EAGVVQSPRYKIIEKKQPVAFWCNPISGHNTLYWYLQNLGQGPELLIRYENEEAVDDSQLPKDRFSAERLKGVDSTLKIQPAELGDSAVYLCASSERGTSYEQYFGPGTRLTVT.

As regards this clone: Other DNA sequences in the same sample also yield this CDR3. The chain carries TRBV5-1 and TRBJ2-1, with D perhaps matching TRBD2 (5 bases). V lost 0 bases and J 1 base, leaving 8 bases between the germline ends. The CDR3 has 15 amino acids. CDR1 is SGHRS and CDR2 is YFSETQ in the germline V gene. CDR3 loop: CASSLARGSYNEQFF. The CDR3 bases are TGCGCCAGCAGCTTGGCCCGGGGATCCTACAATGAGCAGTTCTTC.

CDR3 DNA: TGTGCCAGCAGCTTAGGGACAGGGGCCATTTATGAAAAACTGTTTTTT. Its translation: CASSLGTGAIYEKLFF. This chain connects TRBV11-3 to TRBJ1-4, with TRBD1 matching 9 bases. The junction had 6 bases not matched to a gene; V was cut back by 1 base and J by 6 bases. Germline V CDR1 and CDR2: SGHNT, YENEEA. CDR3 size: 16 residues.

The chain employs TRBV6-8 and TRBJ2-5, with TRBD2 matching 12 bases. Germline V gives CDR1 MNHGY, CDR2 SAAAGT. The V and J ends lost 6 bases and 4 bases, in that order; junction bases with no gene match: 9. The CDR3 runs to 16 residues. The CDR3 loop reads CASRVRTSGVLETQYF. For the CDR3, the DNA is TGTGCCAGCAGAGTTCGGACTAGCGGGGTTCTAGAGACCCAGTACTTC.

The chain combines TRBV6-8 with TRBJ2-3, with TRBD2 as a possible D gene (5 bases). CDR1 MNHGY and CDR2 SAAAGT come from the germline V gene. The V and J ends lost 7 bases and 4 bases respectively, with 21 bases between them. CDR3 length: 16 residues. CDR3 DNA: TGTGCCAGCAAGTTGGCCCGGGGAAAAGGAGCAGATACGCAGTATTTT. It encodes CASKLARGKGADTQYF.

The rearrangement uses TRBV12-5 and TRBJ2-2, with TRBD2 matching 7 bases. The V gene's germline CDR1 is LGHNT and CDR2 FRNRAP. The CDR3 sequence is 11 residues long. The CDR3 spells CASGDTGELFF. DNA for the CDR3: TGTGCCAGCGGGGACACCGGGGAGCTGTTTTTT. Supplemented by reference TRBV12-5 and TRBJ2-2, the full variable domain reads DARVTQTPRHKVTEMGQEVTMRCQPILGHNTVFWYRQTMMQGLELLAYFRNRAPLDDSGMPKDRFSAEMPDATLATLKIQPSEPRDSAVYFCASGDTGELFFGEGSRLTVL.

This clone is classed as medium-sized (0.01 to 0.1%). V and J are TRBV12-5 and TRBJ2-7, with TRBD1 identical over 12 bases. Germline V gene data show CDR1 as LGHNT and CDR2 as FRNRAP. This CDR3 region has 16 residues. The CDR3 sequence: CANLDKRGDRGLEQYF. As DNA, the CDR3 is TGTGCCAATCTGGACAAACGGGGGGACAGGGGGCTCGAGCAGTACTTC.

The chain employs TRBV19 and TRBJ1-4; 7 nucleotides agree with TRBD1. CDR3 length: 16 residues. The V gene end was trimmed by 3 bases and the J gene end by 0 bases; junction bases not matched to a gene: 4. The germline CDR1 and CDR2 sequences are LNHDA and SQIVND (reference sequence). DNA for the CDR3: TGTGCCAGTAGTATTGGACAGGAGACAACTAATGAAAAACTGTTTTTT. Translated: CASSIGQETTNEKLFF.

This clone has just a few counts. This chain joins TRBV15 and TRBJ1-5, with 9 bases lining up with TRBD1. The CDR3 covers 16 residues. V shed 0 bases, J shed 7 bases, and the junction held 7 bases outside the gene matches. Germline V gene sequence: CDR1 LNHNV, CDR2 YYDKDF (reference sequence). CDR3 DNA sequence: TGTGCCACCAGCAGAGATCCGACAGGGGGGGAACAGCCCCAGCATTTT. Translating gives CATSRDPTGGEQPQHF. Filled out from reference TRBV15 and TRBJ1-5, the complete variable domain reads DAMVIQNPRYQVTQFGKPVTLSCSQTLNHNVMYWYQQKSSQAPKLLFHYYDKDFNNEADTPDNFQSRRPNTSFCFLDIRSPGLGDTAMYLCATSRDPTGGEQPQHFGDGTRLSIL.

The rearrangement uses TRBV5-1 and TRBJ1-6; 12 bases align to TRBD1. CDR1 and CDR2 from the germline V gene are SGHRS and YFSETQ. CDR3 size: 17 residues. The V gene end was trimmed by 2 bases and the J gene end by 10 bases; junction bases not matched to a gene: 10. The CDR3 is CASSFGPGTGGGSPLHF. The CDR3 nucleotides read TGCGCCAGCAGCTTCGGTCCCGGGACAGGGGGCGGATCACCCCTCCACTTT.

The table lists this clone with a few counts. The J gene is TRBJ1-1, the V gene TRBV19, with no clear D. The V and J ends lost 3 bases and 6 bases respectively, with 14 bases between them. Germline CDR1 LNHDA, CDR2 SQIVND (reference sequence). The CDR3 runs to 14 residues. CDR3 nucleotides: TGTGCCAGTAGTATGATTCAGGTTGTCGCTGAAGCTTTCTTT. Residues: CASSMIQVVAEAFF.

The V and J genes are TRBV6-8 and TRBJ2-1, with 8 bases fitting TRBD1. V dropped 6 bases and J dropped 7; count of bases not matched to a gene: 8. Germline lookup yields CDR1 MNHGY and CDR2 SAAAGT. The CDR3 runs to 14 residues. The CDR3 bases are TGTGCCAGCAGCAGGCAGGGGGCAGGAAATGAGCAGTTCTTC. Protein product: CASSRQGAGNEQFF.

The chain is built from TRBV28 and TRBJ1-3; D call uncertain. V was shortened by 5 bases and J by 4 bases, with 12 bases between the two germline ends. This CDR3 comprises 14 residues. CDR1 and CDR2 (germline): MDHEN, SYDVKM. CDR3: CASSTFERGNTIYF. The DNA of the CDR3 is TGTGCCAGCAGTACATTCGAGAGGGGAAACACCATATATTTT.

The V and J genes are TRBV19 and TRBJ2-4, with 13 bases fitting TRBD2. The germline gives CDR1 LNHDA, CDR2 SQIVND (reference sequence). V lost 4 bases to trimming and J lost 1 base; unmatched junction nucleotides: 7. This CDR3 is built from 18 residues. The CDR3 protein is CASSTLAGGAGAKNIQYF. The CDR3 DNA reads as TGTGCCAGTAGTACACTAGCGGGGGGGGCCGGGGCCAAAAACATTCAGTACTTC. The whole variable domain, filled in from reference TRBV19 and TRBJ2-4, reads DGGITQSPKYLFRKEGQNVTLSCEQNLNHDAMYWYRQDPGQGLRLIYYSQIVNDFQKGDIAEGYSVSREKKESFPLTVTSAQKNPTAFYLCASSTLAGGAGAKNIQYFGAGTRLSVL.

This clone was counted ten times or more. The J gene is TRBJ1-5, the V gene TRBV9; tentative D call: TRBD1 (6 bases). Deletions cut 4 bases from V and 5 bases from J, with 13 bases between. The CDR3 loop spans 14 amino acids. Germline loops: CDR1 SGDLS, CDR2 YYNGEE. The CDR3: CASSLTGRDQPQHF. In DNA form, the CDR3 reads TGTGCCAGCAGCCTCACAGGGCGCGATCAGCCCCAGCATTTT.

This clone is judged medium-sized (0.01 to 0.1%). The chain has TRBV6-8 and TRBJ1-6; D is possibly TRBD1 (6 bases). This CDR3 is built from 15 residues. Per the germline V gene, CDR1 is MNHGY and CDR2 is SAAAGT. The V end was cut by 7 bases, the J end by 10 bases, with 20 bases between. The CDR3 DNA is TGTGCCAGCAAACCATACAGGGTGCAAAAATCACCCCTCCACTTT. Amino acid sequence: CASKPYRVQKSPLHF.

The chain combines TRBV6-1 with TRBJ2-7; D could derive from TRBD1 or TRBD2 (6 bases each). The CDR3 extends over 14 amino acids. The germline gives CDR1 MNHNS, CDR2 SASEGT. The germline V and J ends were trimmed by 1 base and 4 bases, with 11 bases remaining between them. The CDR3 here is CASSEVGGWYEQYF. CDR3 bases: TGTGCCAGCAGTGAAGTCGGGGGCTGGTACGAGCAGTACTTC.

Relative to its sample, this clone is medium-sized (0.01 to 0.1%). V gene TRBV6-8 combines with J gene TRBJ1-2; no reliable D call. Germline CDR1 and CDR2: MNHGY and SAAAGT. The V end was cut by 0 bases, the J end by 4 bases, with 12 bases between. The CDR3 contains 15 residues. The CDR3, as DNA: TGTGCCAGCAGTTACTCGAGTAAGGCGCCCTATGGCTACACCTTC. Residues: CASSYSSKAPYGYTF.

This clone was recorded at least ten times. The chain employs TRBV11-3 and TRBJ1-2; D is unresolved. This CDR3 region has 14 residues. Germline V gene lookup returns CDR1 SGHNT and CDR2 YENEEA. Trimming shortened V by 5 bases and J by 2 bases, and 12 bases separated the two germline ends. Here the CDR3 DNA reads TGTGCCAGCAGCCCCCAGGTGGGGAACTATGGCTACACCTTC. Translated, it gives CASSPQVGNYGYTF.

This clone was found a few times. The rearrangement uses TRBV6-1 and TRBJ1-6; D remains unclear. CDR1 MNHNS and CDR2 SASEGT come from the germline V gene. V was pared by 1 base and J by 8 bases, with 6 bases between. The CDR3 runs 13 residues. The CDR3 here is CASSEVWDSPLHF. In DNA form, the CDR3 reads TGTGCCAGCAGTGAAGTCTGGGATTCACCCCTCCACTTT.

This sequence joins TRBV15 and TRBJ2-3; D call uncertain. The CDR3 runs 16 residues. Trimming shortened V by 0 bases and J by 1 base, and 11 bases separated the two germline ends. Germline assignment: CDR1 LNHNV and CDR2 YYDKDF (reference sequence). The CDR3 region has the DNA TGTGCCACCAGCAGAGATAGGCTAGGAGGCACAGATACGCAGTATTTT. This gives the protein CATSRDRLGGTDTQYF.

This clone was seen a few times. V gene TRBV6-8 combines with J gene TRBJ2-7, with no clear D. Per the germline V gene, CDR1 is MNHGY and CDR2 is SAAAGT. This CDR3 has 13 residues. Between the trimmed V and J ends, which lost 4 bases and 2 bases, there was a span of 9 bases. The DNA for the CDR3 is TGTGCCAGCAGTTCCCATAGTACCTACGAGCAGTACTTC. It is translated as CASSSHSTYEQYF.

This clone was recorded at least ten times. The V and J genes are TRBV6-8 and TRBJ1-1; 8 bases are shared with TRBD1. V dropped 8 bases and J dropped 8; count of bases not matched to a gene: 10. Germline loops: CDR1 MNHGY, CDR2 SAAAGT. This CDR3 is 13 amino acids long. The CDR3 DNA is TGTGCCAGCGGAACTCACAGGGGGTCGGAAGCTTTCTTT. Translated, it gives CASGTHRGSEAFF.

V and J are TRBV15 and TRBJ2-5, with 9 nucleotides matching TRBD1. Trimming removed 0 bases from V and 5 bases from J; junction bases left unmatched: 4. Germline V gives CDR1 LNHNV, CDR2 YYDKDF (reference sequence). The CDR3 length is 15 residues. CDR3 protein: CATSRDPGQGETQYF. CDR3 DNA sequence: TGTGCCACCAGCAGAGATCCCGGACAGGGGGAGACCCAGTACTTC.

The chain couples TRBV5-1 to TRBJ2-1; D is unresolved. V shed 2 bases and J shed 4 bases, with 10 bases lying between them. Germline values: CDR1 SGHRS, CDR2 YFSETQ. The CDR3 spans 14 residues. The CDR3 DNA sequence: TGCGCCAGCAGCTTACAACTGGGGTACAATGAGCAGTTCTTC. The encoded protein is CASSLQLGYNEQFF.

This clone occurred a few times. The chain couples TRBV14 to TRBJ2-3; possibly TRBD2 for D (6 bases). Trimming left V 3 bases short and J 6 bases short, with 16 bases between. This CDR3 has 15 residues. The V gene's germline CDR1 is SGHDN and CDR2 FVKESK. The CDR3 sequence: CASSHFQTGVDTQYF. The DNA of the CDR3 is TGTGCCAGCAGCCATTTCCAGACGGGGGTGGATACGCAGTATTTT.

The chain employs TRBV12-5 and TRBJ1-2, with D tentatively TRBD1 (5 bases). The length of the CDR3 is 14 residues. Germline V gene lookup returns CDR1 LGHNT and CDR2 FRNRAP. The chain's CDR3 is CASTYSAGLKGYTF. The CDR3 DNA is TGTGCCAGCACTTACTCGGCAGGGTTAAAGGGCTACACCTTC.

The chain has TRBV18 and TRBJ2-3; 12 bases fit TRBD2. Germline CDR1 and CDR2: KGHSH and LQKENI. The V gene end was trimmed by 3 bases and the J gene end by 4 bases; junction bases not matched to a gene: 8. The CDR3 spans 17 residues. CDR3 residues: CASSPQLAGGQADTQYF. The CDR3 DNA sequence: TGTGCCAGCTCACCGCAGCTAGCGGGGGGGCAGGCAGATACGCAGTATTTT.

The chain carries TRBV30 and TRBJ2-4; D is undetermined. The CDR3 runs to 14 residues. Trimming took off 4 bases at V and 3 bases at J, with 13 bases between the two ends. Germline V gene data show CDR1 as GTSNPN and CDR2 as SVGIG (reference sequence). CDR3 bases: TGTGCCTGGACCTTTCAAACTCTCAAAAACATTCAGTACTTC. Protein product: CAWTFQTLKNIQYF.

This rearrangement joins TRBV10-2 to TRBJ2-1, with TRBD1 matching over 9 bases. The J segment lost 5 bases and the V segment lost 3 bases, leaving 5 bases of the junction unmatched. CDR3 length: 15 amino acids. Germline CDR1 and CDR2: WSHSY and SAAADI. The CDR3 spells CASSDPGQGNNEQFF. In nucleotides, the CDR3 is TGCGCCAGCAGTGACCCCGGACAGGGGAACAATGAGCAGTTCTTC.